This TCR beta chain was identified in a study of quantifying T cell responses using KT2 cells. Study background: RNA was reverse transcribed with TCR alpha and beta constant-region primers.

A single-stranded UMI oligo with SP2 sequence was ligated to cDNA 3' ends. An equimolar mix of RC1.1 and RC1.2 primed the beta chain across TRBC1 and TRBC2. TCRdb independently ran MiXCR on the UMI-ligation and nested PCR reads; one entry per CDR3 protein. Of some 48,000 distinct CDR3 sequences listed, roughly 12% were seen once; the top ten hold about 9.4%. This clonotype was picked up many times. KT2, a clone with a known TCR, was spiked into unfractionated PBMC. The V gene's germline CDR1 is SQVTM and CDR2 ANQGSEA. CDR3 length equals 13 residues. The ends were cut back, 6 bases at V and 2 bases at J, with 13 bases in the middle.

The sample was PBMCs spiked with cells of the T cell clone KT2. This TCR was sampled from a human donor. V usage is TRBV29-1 and J usage is TRBJ2-5; no definite D call. The CDR3 nucleotides read TGCAGCGTCCGAGGTGGAAGACAAGAGACCCAGTACTTC. Translation gives CSVRGGRQETQYF. Full variable domain (missing parts from reference TRBV29-1 and TRBJ2-5): SAVISQKPSRDICQRGTSLTIQCQVDSQVTMMFWYRQQPGQSLTLIATANQGSEATYESGFVIDKFPISRPNLTFSTLTVSNMSPEDSSIYLCSVRGGRQETQYFGPGTRLLVL.